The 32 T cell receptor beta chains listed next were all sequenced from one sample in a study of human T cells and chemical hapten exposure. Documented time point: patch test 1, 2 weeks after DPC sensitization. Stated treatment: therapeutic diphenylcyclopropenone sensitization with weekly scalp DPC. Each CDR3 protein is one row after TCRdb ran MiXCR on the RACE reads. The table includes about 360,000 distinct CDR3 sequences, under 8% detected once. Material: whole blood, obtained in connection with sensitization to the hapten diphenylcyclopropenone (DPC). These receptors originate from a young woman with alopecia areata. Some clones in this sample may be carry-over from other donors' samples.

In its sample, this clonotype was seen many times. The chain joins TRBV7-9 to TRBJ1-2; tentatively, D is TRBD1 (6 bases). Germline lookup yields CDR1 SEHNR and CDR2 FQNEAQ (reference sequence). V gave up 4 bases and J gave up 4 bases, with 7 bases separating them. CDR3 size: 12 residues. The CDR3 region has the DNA TGTGCCAGCAGCTGGGACACCTATGGCTACACCTTC. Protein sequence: CASSWDTYGYTF. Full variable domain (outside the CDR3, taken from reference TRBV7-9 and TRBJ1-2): DTGVSQNPRHKITKRGQNVTFRCDPISEHNRLYWYRQTLGQGPEFLTYFQNEAQLEKSRLLSDRFSAERPKGSFSTLEIQRTEQGDSAMYLCASSWDTYGYTFGSGTRLTVV.

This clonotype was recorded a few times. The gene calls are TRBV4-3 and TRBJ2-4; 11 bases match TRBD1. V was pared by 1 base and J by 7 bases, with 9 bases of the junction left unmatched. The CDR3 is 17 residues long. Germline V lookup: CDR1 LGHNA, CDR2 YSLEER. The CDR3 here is CASSQGQRTGGWNIQYF. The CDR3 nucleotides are TGCGCCAGCAGCCAAGGTCAAAGGACAGGGGGCTGGAACATTCAGTACTTC.

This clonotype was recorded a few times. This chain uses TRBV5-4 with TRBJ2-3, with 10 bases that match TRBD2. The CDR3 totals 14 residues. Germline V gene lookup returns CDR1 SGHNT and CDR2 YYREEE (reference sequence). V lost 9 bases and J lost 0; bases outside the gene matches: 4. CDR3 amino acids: CATLAGASTDTQYF. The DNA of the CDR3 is TGTGCCACGCTAGCGGGGGCCAGCACAGATACGCAGTATTTT.

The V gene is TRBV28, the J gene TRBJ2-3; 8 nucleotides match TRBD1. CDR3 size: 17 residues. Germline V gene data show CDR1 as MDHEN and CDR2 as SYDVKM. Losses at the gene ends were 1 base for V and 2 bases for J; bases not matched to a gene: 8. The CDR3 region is CASSLSLGTGITDTQYF. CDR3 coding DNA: TGTGCCAGCAGTTTATCCCTCGGGACAGGCATCACAGATACGCAGTATTTT.

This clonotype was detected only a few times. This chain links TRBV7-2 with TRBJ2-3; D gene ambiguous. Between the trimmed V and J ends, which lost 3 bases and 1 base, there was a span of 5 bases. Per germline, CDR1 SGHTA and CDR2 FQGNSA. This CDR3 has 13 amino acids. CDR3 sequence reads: CASSFERTDTQYF. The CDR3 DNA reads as TGTGCCAGCAGCTTTGAGCGCACAGATACGCAGTATTTT. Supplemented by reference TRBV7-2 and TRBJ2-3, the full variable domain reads GAGVSQSPSNKVTEKGKDVELRCDPISGHTALYWYRQSLGQGLEFLIYFQGNSAPDKSGLPSDRFSAERTGGSVSTLTIQRTQQEDSAVYLCASSFERTDTQYFGPGTRLTVL.

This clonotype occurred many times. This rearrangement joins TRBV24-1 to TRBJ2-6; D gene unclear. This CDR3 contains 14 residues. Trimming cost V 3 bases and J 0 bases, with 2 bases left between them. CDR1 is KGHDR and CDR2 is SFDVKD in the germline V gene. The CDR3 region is CATSDNSGANVLTF. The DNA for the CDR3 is TGTGCCACCAGTGATAACTCTGGGGCCAACGTCCTGACTTTC.

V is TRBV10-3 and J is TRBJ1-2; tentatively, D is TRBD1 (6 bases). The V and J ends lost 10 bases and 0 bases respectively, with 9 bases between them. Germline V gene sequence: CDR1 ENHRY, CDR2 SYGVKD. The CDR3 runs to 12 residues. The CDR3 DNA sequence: TGTGCCACTAGGACAGCTAACTATGGCTACACCTTC. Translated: CATRTANYGYTF.

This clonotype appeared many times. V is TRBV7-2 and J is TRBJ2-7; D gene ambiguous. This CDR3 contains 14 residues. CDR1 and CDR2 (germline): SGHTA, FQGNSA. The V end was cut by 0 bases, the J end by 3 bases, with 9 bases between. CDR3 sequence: CASSLAGNIYEQYF. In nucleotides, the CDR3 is TGTGCCAGCAGCTTAGCGGGGAATATCTACGAGCAGTACTTC.

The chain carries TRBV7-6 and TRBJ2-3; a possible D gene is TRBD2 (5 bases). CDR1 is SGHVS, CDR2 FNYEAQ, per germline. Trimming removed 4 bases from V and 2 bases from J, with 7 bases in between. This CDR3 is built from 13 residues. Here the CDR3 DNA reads TGTGCCAGCAGCTGGGGAGACACAGATACGCAGTATTTT. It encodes CASSWGDTDTQYF.

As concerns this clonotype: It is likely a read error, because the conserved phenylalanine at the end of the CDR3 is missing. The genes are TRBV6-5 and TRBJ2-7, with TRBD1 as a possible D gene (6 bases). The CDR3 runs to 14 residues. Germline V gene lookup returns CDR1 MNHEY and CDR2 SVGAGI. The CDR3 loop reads CAAGRTEDSYEQYS. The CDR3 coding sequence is TGTGCAGCCGGCCGGACAGAGGACTCCTACGAGCAGTACTCC.

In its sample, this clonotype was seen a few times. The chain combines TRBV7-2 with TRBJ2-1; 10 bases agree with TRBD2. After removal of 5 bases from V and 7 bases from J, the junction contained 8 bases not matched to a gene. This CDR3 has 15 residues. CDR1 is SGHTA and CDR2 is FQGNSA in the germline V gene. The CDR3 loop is CASSPPAGGPNEQFF. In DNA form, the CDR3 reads TGTGCCAGCAGCCCGCCAGCGGGGGGGCCGAATGAGCAGTTCTTC.

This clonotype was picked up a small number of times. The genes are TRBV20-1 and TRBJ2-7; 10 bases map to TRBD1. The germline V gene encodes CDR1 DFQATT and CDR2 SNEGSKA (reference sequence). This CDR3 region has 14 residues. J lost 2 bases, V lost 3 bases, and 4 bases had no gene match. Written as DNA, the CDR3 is TGCAGTGCTAGGGGGGACAGGGGTGCCTACGAGCAGTACTTC. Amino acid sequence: CSARGDRGAYEQYF.

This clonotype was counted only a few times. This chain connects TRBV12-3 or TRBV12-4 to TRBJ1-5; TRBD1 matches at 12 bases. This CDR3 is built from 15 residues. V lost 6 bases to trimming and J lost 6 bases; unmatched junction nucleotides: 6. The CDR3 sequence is CASRGTGGEFQPQHF. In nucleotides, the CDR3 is TGTGCCAGCAGGGGGACAGGGGGCGAGTTTCAGCCCCAGCATTTT.

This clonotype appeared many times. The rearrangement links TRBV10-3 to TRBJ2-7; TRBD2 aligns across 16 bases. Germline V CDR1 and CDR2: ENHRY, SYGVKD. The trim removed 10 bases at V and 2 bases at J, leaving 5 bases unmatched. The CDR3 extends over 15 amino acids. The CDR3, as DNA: TGTGCCACCGGGACTAGCGGGGGGGGAGCCTACGAGCAGTACTTC. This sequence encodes CATGTSGGGAYEQYF.

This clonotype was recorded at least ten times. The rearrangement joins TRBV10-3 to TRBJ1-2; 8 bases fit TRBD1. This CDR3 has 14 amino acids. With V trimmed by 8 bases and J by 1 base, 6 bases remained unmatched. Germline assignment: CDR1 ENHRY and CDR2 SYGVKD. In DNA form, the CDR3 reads TGTGCCATCCAGACAGGGGACGGTAACTATGGCTACACCTTC. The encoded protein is CAIQTGDGNYGYTF.

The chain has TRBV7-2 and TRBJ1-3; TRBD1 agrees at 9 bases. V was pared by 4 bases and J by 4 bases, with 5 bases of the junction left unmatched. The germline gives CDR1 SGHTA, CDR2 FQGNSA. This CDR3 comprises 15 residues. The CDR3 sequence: CASSSTGGAGNTIYF. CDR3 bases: TGTGCCAGCAGCTCAACAGGGGGCGCGGGAAACACCATATATTTT.

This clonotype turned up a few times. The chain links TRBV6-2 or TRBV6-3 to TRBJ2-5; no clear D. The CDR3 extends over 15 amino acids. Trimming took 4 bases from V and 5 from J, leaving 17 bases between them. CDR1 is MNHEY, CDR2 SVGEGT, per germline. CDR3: CASSSHPHKGETQYF. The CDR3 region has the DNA TGTGCCAGCAGTTCCCACCCACATAAGGGTGAGACCCAGTACTTC.

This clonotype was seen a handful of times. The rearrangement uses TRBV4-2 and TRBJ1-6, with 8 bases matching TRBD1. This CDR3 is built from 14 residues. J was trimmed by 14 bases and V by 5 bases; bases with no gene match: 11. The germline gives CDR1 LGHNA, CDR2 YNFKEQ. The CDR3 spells CASSSGTGPEALHF. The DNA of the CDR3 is TGTGCCAGCAGCTCCGGGACAGGACCGGAGGCCCTCCACTTT.

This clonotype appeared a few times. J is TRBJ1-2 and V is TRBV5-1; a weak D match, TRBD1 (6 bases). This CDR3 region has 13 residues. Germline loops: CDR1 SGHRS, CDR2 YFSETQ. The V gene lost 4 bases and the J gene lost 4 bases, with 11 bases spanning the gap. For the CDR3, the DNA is TGCGCCAGCAGCATAGGGGGTGTCTATGGCTACACCTTC. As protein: CASSIGGVYGYTF.

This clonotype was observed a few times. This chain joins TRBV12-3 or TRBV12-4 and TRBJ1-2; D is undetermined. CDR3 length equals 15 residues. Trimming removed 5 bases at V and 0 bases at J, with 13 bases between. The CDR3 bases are TGTGCCAGCAGTCCGATGGTGCGGCCTAACTATGGCTACACCTTC. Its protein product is CASSPMVRPNYGYTF.

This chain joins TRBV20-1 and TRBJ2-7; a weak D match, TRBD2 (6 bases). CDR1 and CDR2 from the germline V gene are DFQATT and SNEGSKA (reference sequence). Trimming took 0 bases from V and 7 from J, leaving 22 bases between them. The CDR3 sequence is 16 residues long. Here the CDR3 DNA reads TGCAGTGCTAGAGATCCACTAGCTCCCCAACCAGGAGAGCAGTACTTC. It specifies CSARDPLAPQPGEQYF.

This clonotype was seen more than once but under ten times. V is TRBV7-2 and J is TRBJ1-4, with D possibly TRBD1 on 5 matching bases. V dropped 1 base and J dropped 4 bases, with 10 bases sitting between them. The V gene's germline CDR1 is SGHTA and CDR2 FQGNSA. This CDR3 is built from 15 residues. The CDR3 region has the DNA TGTGCCAGCAGCTTAGGGGGACCGCTTAATGAAAAACTGTTTTTT. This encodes CASSLGGPLNEKLFF.

In DNA, the CDR3 is TGTGCCAGCAGACGCACCCAAACAGATACGCAGTATTTT. Protein product: CASRRTQTDTQYF. J is TRBJ2-3 and V is TRBV7-2, with unresolved D. The V gene lost 6 bases and the J gene lost 3 bases, with 10 bases spanning the gap. Germline V gene sequence: CDR1 SGHTA, CDR2 FQGNSA. The CDR3 is made up of 13 amino acids.

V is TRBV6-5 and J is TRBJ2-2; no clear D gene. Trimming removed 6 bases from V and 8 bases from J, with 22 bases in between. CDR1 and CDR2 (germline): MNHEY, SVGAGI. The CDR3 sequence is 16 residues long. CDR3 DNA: TGTGCCAGCAGCCGCGCCACCCCGAGGCTTGTGGGGGAGCTGTTTTTT. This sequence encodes CASSRATPRLVGELFF.

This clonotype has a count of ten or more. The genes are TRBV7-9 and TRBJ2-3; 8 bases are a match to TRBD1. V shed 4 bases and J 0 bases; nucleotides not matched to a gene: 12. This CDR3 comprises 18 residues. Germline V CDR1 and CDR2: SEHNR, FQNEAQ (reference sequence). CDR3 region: CASSWPGTGHRSTDTQYF. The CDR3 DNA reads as TGTGCCAGCAGCTGGCCCGGGACAGGTCACCGAAGCACAGATACGCAGTATTTT.

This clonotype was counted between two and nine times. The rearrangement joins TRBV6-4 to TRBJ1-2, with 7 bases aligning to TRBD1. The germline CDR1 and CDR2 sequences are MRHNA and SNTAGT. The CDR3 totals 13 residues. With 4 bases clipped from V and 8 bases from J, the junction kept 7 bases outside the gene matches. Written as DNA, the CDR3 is TGTGCCAGCAGTGCCACAGGGGTCAGCGGCTACACCTTC. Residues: CASSATGVSGYTF.

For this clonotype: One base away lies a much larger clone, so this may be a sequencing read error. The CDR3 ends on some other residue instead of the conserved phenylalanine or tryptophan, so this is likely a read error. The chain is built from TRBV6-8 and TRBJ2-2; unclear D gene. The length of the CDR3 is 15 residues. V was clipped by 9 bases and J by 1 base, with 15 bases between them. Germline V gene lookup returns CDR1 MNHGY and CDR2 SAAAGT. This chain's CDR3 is CARVTGTENTGELFL. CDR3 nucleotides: TGTGCCAGAGTCACGGGTACAGAGAACACCGGGGAGCTGTTTCTT.

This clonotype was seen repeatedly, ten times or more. The CDR3 reads CSVTLAGGPANEQFF. The CDR3 bases are TGCAGCGTTACACTAGCGGGGGGGCCAGCCAATGAGCAGTTCTTC. The chain uses TRBV29-1 and TRBJ2-1; the match to TRBD2 covers 13 bases. The trim removed 5 bases at V and 6 bases at J, leaving 7 bases unmatched. Germline values: CDR1 SQVTM, CDR2 ANQGSEA. The CDR3 is made up of 15 amino acids.

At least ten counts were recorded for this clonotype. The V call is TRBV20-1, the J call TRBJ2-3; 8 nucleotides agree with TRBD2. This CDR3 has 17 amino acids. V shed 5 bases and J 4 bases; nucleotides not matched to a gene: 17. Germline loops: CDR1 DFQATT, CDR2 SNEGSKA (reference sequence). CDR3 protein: CSAPRGGVAGLSDTQYF. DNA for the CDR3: TGCAGTGCTCCCCGAGGGGGAGTAGCGGGGTTGTCAGATACGCAGTATTTT.

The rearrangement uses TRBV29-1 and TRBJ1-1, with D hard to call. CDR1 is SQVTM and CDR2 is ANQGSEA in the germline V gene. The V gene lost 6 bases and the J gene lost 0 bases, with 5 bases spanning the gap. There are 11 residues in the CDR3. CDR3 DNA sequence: TGCAGCGTCGCTATGAACACTGAAGCTTTCTTT. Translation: CSVAMNTEAFF.

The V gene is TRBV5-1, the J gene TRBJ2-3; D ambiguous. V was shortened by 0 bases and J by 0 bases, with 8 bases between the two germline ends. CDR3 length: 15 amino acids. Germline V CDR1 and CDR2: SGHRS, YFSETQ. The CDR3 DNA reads TGCGCCAGCAGCTTGGTCCAGGCGAGCACAGATACGCAGTATTTT. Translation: CASSLVQASTDTQYF.

The CDR3 DNA sequence: TGCAGTGCTAGAGGACGTAACAGGAATAACTATGGCTACACCTTC. This encodes CSARGRNRNNYGYTF. The chain couples TRBV20-1 to TRBJ1-2; D may be TRBD1 (5 bases). The V end was cut by 1 base, the J end by 1 base, with 13 bases between. CDR3 length equals 15 residues. Germline V gene lookup returns CDR1 DFQATT and CDR2 SNEGSKA (reference sequence).